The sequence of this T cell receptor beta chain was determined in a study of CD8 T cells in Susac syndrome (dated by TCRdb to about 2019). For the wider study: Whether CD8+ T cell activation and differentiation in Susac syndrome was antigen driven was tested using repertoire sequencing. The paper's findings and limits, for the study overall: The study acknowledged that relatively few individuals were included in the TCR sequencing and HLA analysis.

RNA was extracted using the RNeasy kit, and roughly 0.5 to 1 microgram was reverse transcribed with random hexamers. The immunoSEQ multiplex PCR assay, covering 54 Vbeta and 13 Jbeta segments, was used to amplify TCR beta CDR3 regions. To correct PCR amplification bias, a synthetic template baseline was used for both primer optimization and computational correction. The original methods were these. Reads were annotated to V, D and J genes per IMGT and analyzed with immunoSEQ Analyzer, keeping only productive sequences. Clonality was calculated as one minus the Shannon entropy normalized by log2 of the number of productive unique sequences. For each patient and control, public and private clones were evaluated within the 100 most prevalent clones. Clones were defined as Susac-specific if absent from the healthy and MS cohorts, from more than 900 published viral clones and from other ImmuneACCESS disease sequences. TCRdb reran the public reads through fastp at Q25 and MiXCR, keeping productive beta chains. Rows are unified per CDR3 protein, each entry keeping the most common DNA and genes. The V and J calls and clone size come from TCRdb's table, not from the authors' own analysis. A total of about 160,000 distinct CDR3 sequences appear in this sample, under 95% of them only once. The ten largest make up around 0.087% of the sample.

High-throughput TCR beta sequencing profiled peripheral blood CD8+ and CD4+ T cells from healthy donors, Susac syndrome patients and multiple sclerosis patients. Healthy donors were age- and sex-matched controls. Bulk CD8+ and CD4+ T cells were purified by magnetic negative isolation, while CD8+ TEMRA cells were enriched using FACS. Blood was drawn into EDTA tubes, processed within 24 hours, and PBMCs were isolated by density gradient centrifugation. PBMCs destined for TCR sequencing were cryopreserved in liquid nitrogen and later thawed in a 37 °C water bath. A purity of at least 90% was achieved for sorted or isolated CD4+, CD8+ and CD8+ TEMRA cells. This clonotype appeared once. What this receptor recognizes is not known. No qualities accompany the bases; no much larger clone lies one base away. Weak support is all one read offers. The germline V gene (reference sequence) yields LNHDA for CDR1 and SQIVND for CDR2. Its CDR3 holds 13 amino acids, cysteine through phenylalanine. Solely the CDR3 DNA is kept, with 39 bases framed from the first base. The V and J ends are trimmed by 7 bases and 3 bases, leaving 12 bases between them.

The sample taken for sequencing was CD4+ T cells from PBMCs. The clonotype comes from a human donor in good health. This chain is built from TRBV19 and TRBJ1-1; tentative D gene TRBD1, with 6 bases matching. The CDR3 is CASKPQGDTEAFF. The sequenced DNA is TGTGCCAGTAAACCACAGGGTGACACTGAAGCTTTCTTT. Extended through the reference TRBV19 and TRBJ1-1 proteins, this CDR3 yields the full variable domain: DGGITQSPKYLFRKEGQNVTLSCEQNLNHDAMYWYRQDPGQGLRLIYYSQIVNDFQKGDIAEGYSVSREKKESFPLTVTSAQKNPTAFYLCASKPQGDTEAFFGQGTRLTVV.